Presented here are 6 T cell receptor beta chains from one specimen sequenced in a study of post-analysis software for immune sequencing data. Their specific antigens are unknown. Study-wide findings and caveats: Higher frequency in patients than in controls was seen for about five TRBV segments, with TRBV5-6, TRBV5-1 and TRBV20-1 among them.

TCR beta libraries were prepared from cDNA with unique molecular identifiers. TCRdb independently ran MiXCR on the PCR reads; one entry per CDR3 protein. The sample records hundreds of thousands of distinct CDR3 sequences, around 47% being singletons. The sequenced sample consisted of blood. These receptors were obtained from a girl aged 5-17 years with multiple sclerosis.

This clonotype was found a few times. This chain joins TRBV9 and TRBJ2-3, with 8 bases lining up with TRBD1. Trimming took 0 bases from V and 2 from J; bases not matched to a gene: 2. From germline, CDR1 is SGDLS and CDR2 YYNGEE. The CDR3 spans 15 residues. In DNA form, the CDR3 reads TGTGCCAGCAGCGTAGGGACAGGGTCCACAGATACGCAGTATTTT. Translating gives CASSVGTGSTDTQYF.

This clonotype has a handful of counts. V usage is TRBV10-3 and J usage is TRBJ2-1, with D perhaps TRBD1 or TRBD2 (5 bases each). CDR3 length: 11 residues. Germline assignment: CDR1 ENHRY and CDR2 SYGVKD. Deletions cut 11 bases from V and 7 bases from J, with 12 bases between. CDR3 nucleotides: TGTGCCGTCCTTGAGGGGAATGAGCAGTTCTTC. Its protein is CAVLEGNEQFF.

The CDR3 nucleotides read TGTGCCATCAGGGAGAGGGCCGACACAGATACGCAGTATTTT. Its protein is CAIRERADTDTQYF. The chain combines TRBV10-3 with TRBJ2-3; D is possibly TRBD2 (5 bases). CDR3 length equals 14 residues. Germline CDR1 ENHRY, CDR2 SYGVKD. Trimming pared 6 bases from V and 2 bases from J, leaving 12 bases between.

The J gene is TRBJ2-3, the V gene TRBV12-3 or TRBV12-4; D is perhaps TRBD1 or TRBD2 (5 bases each). The CDR3 length is 15 residues. Deletions cut 4 bases from V and 0 bases from J, with 11 bases between. The CDR3 is CASSSAGASTDTQYF. CDR3 in DNA: TGTGCCAGCAGTTCCGCCGGGGCGAGCACAGATACGCAGTATTTT.

The rearrangement joins TRBV13 to TRBJ2-1, with TRBD2 identical over 8 bases. Germline V gene lookup returns CDR1 PRHDT and CDR2 FYEKMQ (reference sequence). CDR3 size: 15 residues. J gave up 6 bases and V 4 bases, and 8 bases lay outside the gene matches. CDR3: CASSSTAGALNEQFF. DNA for the CDR3: TGTGCCAGCAGCTCGACAGCGGGAGCGCTCAATGAGCAGTTCTTC. The full variable domain, in which reference TRBV13 and TRBJ2-1 provide the parts outside the CDR3, is AAGVIQSPRHLIKEKRETATLKCYPIPRHDTVYWYQQGPGQDPQFLISFYEKMQSDKGSIPDRFSAQQFSDYHSELNMSSLELGDSALYFCASSSTAGALNEQFFGPGTRLTVL.

The V call is TRBV2, the J call TRBJ2-1; maybe TRBD2 (10 bases). Looked up from germline, CDR1 is SNHLY and CDR2 is FYNNEI. V was cut by 10 bases and J by 7 bases, with 32 bases left in between. CDR3 length: 18 amino acids. The CDR3 is CANPRDRDPAGGWNEQFF. CDR3 nucleotide sequence: TGTGCCAACCCCCGGGACAGGGATCCAGCGGGAGGGTGGAATGAGCAGTTCTTC. Variable domain in full (rest from reference TRBV2 and TRBJ2-1): EPEVTQTPSHQVTQMGQEVILRCVPISNHLYFYWYRQILGQKVEFLVSFYNNEISEKSEIFDDQFSVERPDGSNFTLKIRSTKLEDSAMYFCANPRDRDPAGGWNEQFFGPGTRLTVL.